This T cell receptor beta chain was identified during a study of shared clonotypes between healthy human individuals (TCRdb year 2020). Notes on the research overall: A couple of women and three men aged 18 to 49 years were included in the cohort. For each donor, CD4 naive and CD4 memory were each given three plates, CD8 naive was given two plates, and CD8 memory was given one plate. Libraries were prepared and TCR repertoires were sequenced by different laboratories using diverse techniques, in order to increase sequencing depth and limit assay-specific biases. The study deeply sequenced blood TCR repertoires of five healthy adults to estimate repertoire size and the extent of clonotype sharing between individuals. Between about 0.94 and 8.9 billion PBMCs per donor were obtained by leukapheresis.

About this clone: Its antigen is still unknown. No quality values exist for individual bases; no much larger clone is one base distant.

Ends trimmed: V by 9 bases, J by 5 bases; bases unmatched to a gene: 9. CDR1 and CDR2 (LNHDA, SQIVND) derive from the germline V gene (reference sequence). The CDR3 has 15 amino acids, counting the end cysteine and phenylalanine. Here the CDR3 DNA is all that survives: 45 bases in frame from base 1. What the authors observed across the whole study: Naive subsets generally had larger estimated clonotype richness than memory subsets. Incomplete sequencing was indicated by rarefaction of sorted-subset datasets, despite the large sequencing depth. Sampling was restricted to blood, and TCR repertoires in tissue are likely to differ from TCR repertoires in blood. The small number of donors limited the genetic and exposure-history diversity represented. Pairwise subsampling indicated that sequencing depth was expected to affect the degree of clonotype sharing among donors. Compared with non-shared clonotypes, clonotypes shared by all four sorted-subset donors had higher generation probabilities. Across a handful of donors, about 5% of naive CD4, roughly 3.4% of naive CD8, roughly 2.2% of memory CD4, and about 0.44% of memory CD8 clonotypes were shared.

Donors were healthy HIV-negative adults with no recently reported acute infections or vaccinations. Only Caucasian adults living in Nashville, Tennessee, USA were represented among the donors. Magnetic negative selection was used to enrich CD4+ T cells, after which naive cells were positively selected on CD45RA and the negative fraction became the memory subset. Blood was obtained by leukapheresis, after which PBMCs were separated by Ficoll-Histopaque density gradient centrifugation and cryopreserved in liquid nitrogen vapor phase. Purity and quantity of every magnetically sorted T cell population were checked by analytical flow cytometry. Each sorted fraction had its genomic DNA isolated and then quantified by UV absorbance on a Nanodrop 2000c. Using the deep immunoSEQ assay, multiplex PCR amplified TCR CDR3 regions from genomic DNA. Extracted genomic DNA from each cell subset was distributed evenly across all wells of several immunoSEQ 96-well plates, and each plate was treated as a replicate. Each replicate PCR for sorted subsets received roughly 0.2 ug genomic DNA, equal to tens of thousands of T cell genomes. Purified libraries were measured with a Qubit 3.0 fluorometer, size-checked on a Bioanalyzer 2100, and measured again with the KAPA Library Quantification kit. Every immunoSEQ 96-well plate was sequenced on a dedicated single-read 150-cycle Illumina NextSeq 550 flow cell. The source study handled its data this way. The immunoSEQ output contained only junctional sequences without quality scores, so filtering could not match that applied to full-length reads. Sequences were annotated with PyIR, a Python wrapper for IgBLAST v1.9, and V/J genes and CDR3 were assigned using IMGT germline references. Reads with weak V/J assignments (E-value above 1e-6), missing CDR3, stop codons, out-of-frame junctions, or ambiguous translated residues were removed. V3J clonotypes were defined as sequences sharing the same inferred V gene, J gene, and CDR3 amino acid sequence. The percentage overlap between two repertoires was calculated by dividing the number of shared unique clonotypes by the size of the smaller repertoire. Repertoire richness was assessed with RTK rarefaction, the Chao1 estimator, and Recon v2.1 estimates of unobserved clonotypes. For all TCRbeta clonotypes obtained by the gDNA method from a few donors, generation probabilities were computed with OLGA. Imported from immuneACCESS, the table was reduced by TCRdb to in-frame sequences with V and J called. These copies leave out some clones; in studies compared against another copy, an unresolved V gene accounts for under half, and the cause of the remainder is not known. The V and J calls and clone size are taken from that table; D and trimming were inferred from the DNA. For this sample there are around 720,000 clones; approximately 73% appear just once. The ten largest account for around 1.8% of the sample.

The receptor's source is a woman in her twenties or thirties in good health. Sequenced sample: memory CD4+ T cells sorted from blood. Taken with the paper, the label for cell subset or site translates to: CD45RA-negative fraction. In this chain, TRBV19 is recombined with TRBJ2-1; TRBD2 matches 11 bases in the middle. The DNA sequence reads TGTGCCAGCACAAAGGGGACTAGCGGAAACAATGAGCAGTTCTTC. It translates to CASTKGTSGNNEQFF.